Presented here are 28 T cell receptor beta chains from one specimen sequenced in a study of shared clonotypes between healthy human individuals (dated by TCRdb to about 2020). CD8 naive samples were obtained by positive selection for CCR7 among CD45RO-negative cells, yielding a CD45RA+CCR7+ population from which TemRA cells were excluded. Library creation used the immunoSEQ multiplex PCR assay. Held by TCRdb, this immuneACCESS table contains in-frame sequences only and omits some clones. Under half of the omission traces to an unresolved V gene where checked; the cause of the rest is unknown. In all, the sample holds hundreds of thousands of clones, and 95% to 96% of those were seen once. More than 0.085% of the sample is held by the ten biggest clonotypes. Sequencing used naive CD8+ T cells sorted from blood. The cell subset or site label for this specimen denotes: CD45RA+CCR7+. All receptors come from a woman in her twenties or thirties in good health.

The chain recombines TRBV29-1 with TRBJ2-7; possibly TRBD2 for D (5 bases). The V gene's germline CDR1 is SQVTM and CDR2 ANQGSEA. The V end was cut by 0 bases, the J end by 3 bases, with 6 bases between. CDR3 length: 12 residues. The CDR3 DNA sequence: TGCAGCGTTGAAGAAGAGGGCTACGAGCAGTACTTC. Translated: CSVEEEGYEQYF.

The CDR3 sequence is CASSLGYSSYEQYF. The CDR3 DNA is TGTGCCAGCAGCTTAGGTTACTCCTCCTACGAGCAGTACTTC. V usage is TRBV7-3 and J usage is TRBJ2-7; D gene ambiguous. The germline V gene encodes CDR1 SGHTA and CDR2 FQGTGA. This CDR3 region has 14 residues. The V and J ends lost 2 bases and 0 bases respectively, with 8 bases between them.

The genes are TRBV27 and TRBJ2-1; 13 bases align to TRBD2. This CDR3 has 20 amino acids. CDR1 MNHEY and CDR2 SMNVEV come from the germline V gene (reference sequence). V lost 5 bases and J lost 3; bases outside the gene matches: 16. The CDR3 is CASSAVPGTSGKVNYNEQFF. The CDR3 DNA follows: TGTGCCAGCAGTGCCGTTCCCGGGACTAGCGGGAAGGTCAACTACAATGAGCAGTTCTTC.

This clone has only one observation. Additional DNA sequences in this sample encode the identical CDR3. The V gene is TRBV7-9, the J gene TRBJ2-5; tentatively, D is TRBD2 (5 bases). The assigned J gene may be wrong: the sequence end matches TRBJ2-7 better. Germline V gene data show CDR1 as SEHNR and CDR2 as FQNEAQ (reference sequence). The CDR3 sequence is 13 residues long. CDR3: CASSPGISYEQYF. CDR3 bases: TGTGCCAGCAGCCCCGGGATATCCTACGAGCAGTACTTC.

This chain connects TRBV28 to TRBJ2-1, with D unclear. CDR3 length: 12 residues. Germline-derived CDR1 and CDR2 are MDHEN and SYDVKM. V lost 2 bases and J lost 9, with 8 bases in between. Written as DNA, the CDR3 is TGTGCCAGCAGTTTAGGGTTTCTTGAGCAGTTCTTC. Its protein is CASSLGFLEQFF.

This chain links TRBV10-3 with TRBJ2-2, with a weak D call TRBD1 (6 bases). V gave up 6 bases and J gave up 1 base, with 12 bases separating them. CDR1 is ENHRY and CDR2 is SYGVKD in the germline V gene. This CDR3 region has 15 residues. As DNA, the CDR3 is TGTGCCATCAGCGAAGGACAGAGGAACACCGGGGAGCTGTTTTTT. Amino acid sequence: CAISEGQRNTGELFF.

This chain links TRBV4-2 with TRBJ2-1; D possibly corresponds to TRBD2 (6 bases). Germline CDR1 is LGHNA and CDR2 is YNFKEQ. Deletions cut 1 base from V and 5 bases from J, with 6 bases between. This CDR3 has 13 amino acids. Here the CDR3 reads CASSQGLDNEQFF. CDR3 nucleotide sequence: TGTGCCAGCAGCCAAGGACTAGACAATGAGCAGTTCTTC.

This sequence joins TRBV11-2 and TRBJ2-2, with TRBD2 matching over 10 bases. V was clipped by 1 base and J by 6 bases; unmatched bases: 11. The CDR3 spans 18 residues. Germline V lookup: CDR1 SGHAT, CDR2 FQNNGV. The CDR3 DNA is TGTGCCAGCAGCTTAGGTGGGGGAGCGGGAGGGCCCGCCGGGGAGCTGTTTTTT. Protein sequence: CASSLGGGAGGPAGELFF. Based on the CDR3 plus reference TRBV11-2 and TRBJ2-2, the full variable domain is EAGVAQSPRYKIIEKRQSVAFWCNPISGHATLYWYQQILGQGPKLLIQFQNNGVVDDSQLPKDRFSAERLKGVDSTLKIQPAKLEDSAVYLCASSLGGGAGGPAGELFFGEGSRLTVL.

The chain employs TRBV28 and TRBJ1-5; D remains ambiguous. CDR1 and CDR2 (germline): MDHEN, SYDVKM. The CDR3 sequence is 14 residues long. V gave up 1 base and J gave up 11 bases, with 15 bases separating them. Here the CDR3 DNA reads TGTGCCAGCAGTTTATCGGGTGGGCCTGGGTCCCAGCATTTT. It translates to CASSLSGGPGSQHF.

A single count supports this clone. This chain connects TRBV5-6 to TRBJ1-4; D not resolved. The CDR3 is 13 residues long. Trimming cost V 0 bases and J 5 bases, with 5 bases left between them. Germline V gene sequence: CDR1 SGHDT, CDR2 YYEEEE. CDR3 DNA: TGTGCCAGCAGCTTGGGCGGGAATGAAAAACTGTTTTTT. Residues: CASSLGGNEKLFF.

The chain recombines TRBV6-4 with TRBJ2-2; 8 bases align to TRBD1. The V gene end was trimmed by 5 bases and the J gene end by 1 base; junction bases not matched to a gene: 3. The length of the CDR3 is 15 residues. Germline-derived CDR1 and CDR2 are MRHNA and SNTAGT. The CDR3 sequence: CASSTGTGNTGELFF. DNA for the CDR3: TGTGCCAGCAGTACCGGGACAGGGAACACCGGGGAGCTGTTTTTT.

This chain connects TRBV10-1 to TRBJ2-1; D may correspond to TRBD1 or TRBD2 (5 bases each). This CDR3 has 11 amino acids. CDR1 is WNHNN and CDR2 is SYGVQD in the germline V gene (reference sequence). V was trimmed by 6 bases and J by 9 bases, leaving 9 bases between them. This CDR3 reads CASSEGFEQFF. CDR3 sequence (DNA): TGCGCCAGCAGCGAGGGGTTTGAGCAGTTCTTC.

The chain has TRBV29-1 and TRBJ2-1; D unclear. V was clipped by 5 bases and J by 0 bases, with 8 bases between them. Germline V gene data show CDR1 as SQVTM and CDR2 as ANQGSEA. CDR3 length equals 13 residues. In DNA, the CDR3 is TGCAGCGTTTATCAAAGCTCCTACAATGAGCAGTTCTTC. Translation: CSVYQSSYNEQFF.

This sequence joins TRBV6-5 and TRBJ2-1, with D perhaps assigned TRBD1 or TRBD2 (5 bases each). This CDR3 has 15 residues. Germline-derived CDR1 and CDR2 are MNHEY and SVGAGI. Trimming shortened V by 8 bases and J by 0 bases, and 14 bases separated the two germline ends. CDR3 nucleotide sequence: TGTGCCAGCTCCCCGGGGCCGAGCTCCTACAATGAGCAGTTCTTC. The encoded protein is CASSPGPSSYNEQFF.

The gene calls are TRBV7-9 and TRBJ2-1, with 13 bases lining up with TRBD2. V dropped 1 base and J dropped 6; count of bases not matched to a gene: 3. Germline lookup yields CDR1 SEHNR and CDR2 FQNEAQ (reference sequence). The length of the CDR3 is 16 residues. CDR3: CASSLVGTSGTNEQFF. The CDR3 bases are TGTGCCAGCAGCTTAGTAGGGACTAGCGGGACCAATGAGCAGTTCTTC.

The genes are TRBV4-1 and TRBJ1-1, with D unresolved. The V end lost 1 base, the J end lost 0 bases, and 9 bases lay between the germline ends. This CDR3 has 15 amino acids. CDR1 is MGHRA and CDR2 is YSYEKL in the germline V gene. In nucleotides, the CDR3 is TGCGCCAGCAGCCAAGTTCCAGGTTTGAACACTGAAGCTTTCTTT. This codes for CASSQVPGLNTEAFF.

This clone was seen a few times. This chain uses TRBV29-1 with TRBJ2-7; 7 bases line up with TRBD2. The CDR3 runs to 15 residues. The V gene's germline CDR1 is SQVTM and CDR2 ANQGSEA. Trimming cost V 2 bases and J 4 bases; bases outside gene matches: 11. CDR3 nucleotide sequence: TGCAGCGTTGAATTCGTAGGGGAGGGCCTGTACGAGCAGTACTTC. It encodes CSVEFVGEGLYEQYF.

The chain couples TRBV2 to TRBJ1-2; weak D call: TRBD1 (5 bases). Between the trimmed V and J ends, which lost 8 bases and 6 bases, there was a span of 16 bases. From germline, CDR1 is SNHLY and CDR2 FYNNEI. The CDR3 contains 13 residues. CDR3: CASEEGSDDGYTF. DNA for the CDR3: TGTGCCAGCGAGGAGGGGAGTGACGATGGCTACACCTTC.

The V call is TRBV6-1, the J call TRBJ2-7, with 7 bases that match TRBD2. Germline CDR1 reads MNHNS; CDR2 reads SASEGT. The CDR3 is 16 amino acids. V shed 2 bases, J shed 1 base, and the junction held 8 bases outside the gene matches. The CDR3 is CASSERERGPSYEQYF. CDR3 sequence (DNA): TGTGCCAGCAGTGAACGGGAGCGGGGCCCATCCTACGAGCAGTACTTC.

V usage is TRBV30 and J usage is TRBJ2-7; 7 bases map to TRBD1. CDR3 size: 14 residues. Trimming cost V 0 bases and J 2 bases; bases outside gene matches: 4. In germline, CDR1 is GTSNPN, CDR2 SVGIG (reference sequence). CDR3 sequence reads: CAWSVGQLTYEQYF. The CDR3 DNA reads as TGTGCCTGGAGTGTGGGACAGCTAACCTACGAGCAGTACTTC.

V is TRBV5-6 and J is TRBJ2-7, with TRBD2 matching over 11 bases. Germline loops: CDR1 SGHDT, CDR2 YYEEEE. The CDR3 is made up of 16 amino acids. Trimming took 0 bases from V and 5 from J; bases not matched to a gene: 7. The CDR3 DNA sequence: TGTGCCAGCAGCTTGGAACTAGCGGGAGCAGGGAACGAGCAGTACTTC. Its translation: CASSLELAGAGNEQYF.

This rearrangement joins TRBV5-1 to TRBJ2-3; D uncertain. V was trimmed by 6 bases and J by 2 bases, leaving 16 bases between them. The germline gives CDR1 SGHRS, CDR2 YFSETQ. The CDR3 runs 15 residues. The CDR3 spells CASTSERQFTDTQYF. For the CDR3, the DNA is TGCGCCAGCACAAGTGAACGGCAATTCACAGATACGCAGTATTTT.

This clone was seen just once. DNA for the CDR3: TGTGCCAGCAGCCTTGCGGGAGCAGGAGATACGCAGTATTTT. It translates to CASSLAGAGDTQYF. The chain is built from TRBV7-2 and TRBJ2-3; 7 bases are shared with TRBD2. Germline CDR1 and CDR2: SGHTA and FQGNSA. V was pared by 5 bases and J by 5 bases, with 7 bases of the junction left unmatched. The CDR3 is 14 amino acids. The whole variable domain, filled in from reference TRBV7-2 and TRBJ2-3, reads GAGVSQSPSNKVTEKGKDVELRCDPISGHTALYWYRQSLGQGLEFLIYFQGNSAPDKSGLPSDRFSAERTGGSVSTLTIQRTQQEDSAVYLCASSLAGAGDTQYFGPGTRLTVL.

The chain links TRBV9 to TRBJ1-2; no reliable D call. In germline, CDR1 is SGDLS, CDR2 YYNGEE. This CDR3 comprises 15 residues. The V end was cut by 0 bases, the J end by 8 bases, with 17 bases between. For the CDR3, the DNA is TGTGCCAGCAGCGTAGTTTACCAAAAGGGAGACGGCTACACCTTC. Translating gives CASSVVYQKGDGYTF.

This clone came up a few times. Written as DNA, the CDR3 is TGCGCCAGCAGCCAGCTACAGAGAATCATGAACACTGAAGCTTTCTTT. This encodes CASSQLQRIMNTEAFF. The chain carries TRBV4-1 and TRBJ1-1; no reliable D call. CDR1 and CDR2 (germline): MGHRA, YSYEKL. Trimming stripped 3 bases from V and 0 bases from J, with 14 bases between. The CDR3 extends over 16 amino acids.

The CDR3 here is CASRGLAENDADTQYF. CDR3 nucleotides: TGTGCCAGCAGAGGACTAGCGGAGAATGACGCAGATACGCAGTATTTT. The V gene is TRBV28, the J gene TRBJ2-3; 10 nucleotides agree with TRBD2. Germline V lookup: CDR1 MDHEN, CDR2 SYDVKM. The CDR3 runs to 16 residues. The ends lost 6 bases at V and 4 bases at J; junction bases unmatched: 10.

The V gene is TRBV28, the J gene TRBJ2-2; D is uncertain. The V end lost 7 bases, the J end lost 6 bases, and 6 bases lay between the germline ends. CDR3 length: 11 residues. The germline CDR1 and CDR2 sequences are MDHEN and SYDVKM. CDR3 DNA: TGTGCCAGCAAGAATGCCGGGGAGCTGTTTTTT. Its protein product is CASKNAGELFF.

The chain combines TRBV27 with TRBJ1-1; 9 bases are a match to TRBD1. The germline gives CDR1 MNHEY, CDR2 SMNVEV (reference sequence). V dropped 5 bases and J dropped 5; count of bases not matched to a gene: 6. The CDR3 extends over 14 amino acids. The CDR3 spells CASSKTGGGTEAFF. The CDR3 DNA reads TGTGCCAGCAGTAAGACAGGGGGGGGAACTGAAGCTTTCTTT.